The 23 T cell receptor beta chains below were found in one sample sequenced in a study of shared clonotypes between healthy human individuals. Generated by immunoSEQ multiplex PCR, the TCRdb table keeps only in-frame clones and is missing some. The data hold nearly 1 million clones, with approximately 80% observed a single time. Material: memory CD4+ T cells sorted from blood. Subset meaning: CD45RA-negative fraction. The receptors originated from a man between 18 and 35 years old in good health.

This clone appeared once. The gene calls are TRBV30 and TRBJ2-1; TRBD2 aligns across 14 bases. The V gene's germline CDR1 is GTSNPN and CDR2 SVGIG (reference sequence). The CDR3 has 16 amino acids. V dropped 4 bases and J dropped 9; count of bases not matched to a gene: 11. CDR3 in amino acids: CAWTLEWGLAGAEQFF. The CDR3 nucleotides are TGTGCCTGGACCTTAGAATGGGGACTAGCGGGAGCTGAGCAGTTCTTC.

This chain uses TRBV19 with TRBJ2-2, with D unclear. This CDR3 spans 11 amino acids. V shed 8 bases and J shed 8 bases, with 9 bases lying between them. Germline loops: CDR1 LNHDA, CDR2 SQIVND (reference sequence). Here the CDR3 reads CASQSRGELFF. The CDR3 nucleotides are TGTGCCAGTCAAAGTCGGGGGGAGCTGTTTTTT.

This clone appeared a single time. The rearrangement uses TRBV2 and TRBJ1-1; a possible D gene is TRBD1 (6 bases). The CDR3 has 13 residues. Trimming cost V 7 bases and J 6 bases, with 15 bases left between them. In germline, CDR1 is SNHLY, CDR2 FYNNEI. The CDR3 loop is CASNEQGGSEAFF. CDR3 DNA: TGTGCCAGCAACGAACAGGGCGGGTCTGAAGCTTTCTTT.

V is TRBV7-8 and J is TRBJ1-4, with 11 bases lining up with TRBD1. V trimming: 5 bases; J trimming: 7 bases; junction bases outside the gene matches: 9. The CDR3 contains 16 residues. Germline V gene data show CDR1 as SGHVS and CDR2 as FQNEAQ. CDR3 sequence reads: CASSPPSGTGGEKLFF. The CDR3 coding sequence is TGTGCCAGCAGCCCACCCTCCGGGACAGGGGGTGAAAAACTGTTTTTT.

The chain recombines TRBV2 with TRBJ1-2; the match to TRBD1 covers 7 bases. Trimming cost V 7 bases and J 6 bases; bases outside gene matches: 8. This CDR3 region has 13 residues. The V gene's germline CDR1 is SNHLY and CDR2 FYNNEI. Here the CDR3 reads CASTETGRDGYTF. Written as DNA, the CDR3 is TGTGCCAGCACCGAGACAGGGCGAGATGGCTACACCTTC.

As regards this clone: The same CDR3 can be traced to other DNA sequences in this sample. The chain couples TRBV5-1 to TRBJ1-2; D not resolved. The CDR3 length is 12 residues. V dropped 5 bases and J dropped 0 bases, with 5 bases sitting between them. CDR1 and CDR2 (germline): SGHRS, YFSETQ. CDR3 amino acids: CASSNPNYGYTF. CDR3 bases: TGCGCCAGCAGTAACCCTAACTATGGCTACACCTTC.

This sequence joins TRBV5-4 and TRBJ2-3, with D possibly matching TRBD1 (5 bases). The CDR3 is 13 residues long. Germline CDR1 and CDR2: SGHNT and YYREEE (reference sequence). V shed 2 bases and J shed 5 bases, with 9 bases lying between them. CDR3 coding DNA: TGTGCCAGCAGCTTCCAGGGTGAAGATACGCAGTATTTT. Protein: CASSFQGEDTQYF.

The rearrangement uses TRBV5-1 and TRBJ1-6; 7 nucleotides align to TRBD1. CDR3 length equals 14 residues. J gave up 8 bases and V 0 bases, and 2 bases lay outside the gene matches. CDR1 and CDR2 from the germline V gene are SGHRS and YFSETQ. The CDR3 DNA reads TGCGCCAGCAGCTTGGAAGGGGGCGATTCACCCCTCCACTTT. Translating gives CASSLEGGDSPLHF.

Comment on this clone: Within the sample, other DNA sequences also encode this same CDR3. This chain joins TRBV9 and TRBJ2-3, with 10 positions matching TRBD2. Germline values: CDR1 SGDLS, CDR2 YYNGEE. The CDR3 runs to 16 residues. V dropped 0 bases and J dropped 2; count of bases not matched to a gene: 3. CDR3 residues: CASSVVAGGSTDTQYF. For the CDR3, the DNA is TGTGCCAGCAGCGTAGTAGCGGGAGGTTCCACAGATACGCAGTATTTT.

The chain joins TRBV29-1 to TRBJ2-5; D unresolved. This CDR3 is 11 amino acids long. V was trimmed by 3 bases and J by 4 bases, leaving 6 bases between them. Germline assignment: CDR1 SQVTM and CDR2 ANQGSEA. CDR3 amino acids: CSVEGLETQYF. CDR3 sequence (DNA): TGCAGCGTTGAGGGTCTAGAGACCCAGTACTTC.

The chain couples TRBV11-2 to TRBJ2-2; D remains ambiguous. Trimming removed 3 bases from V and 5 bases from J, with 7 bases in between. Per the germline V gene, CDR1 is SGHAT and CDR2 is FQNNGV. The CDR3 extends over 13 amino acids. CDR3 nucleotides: TGTGCCAGCAGCTTCGTTAGTACCGGGGAGCTGTTTTTT. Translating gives CASSFVSTGELFF. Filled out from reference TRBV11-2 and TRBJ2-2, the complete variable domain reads EAGVAQSPRYKIIEKRQSVAFWCNPISGHATLYWYQQILGQGPKLLIQFQNNGVVDDSQLPKDRFSAERLKGVDSTLKIQPAKLEDSAVYLCASSFVSTGELFFGEGSRLTVL.

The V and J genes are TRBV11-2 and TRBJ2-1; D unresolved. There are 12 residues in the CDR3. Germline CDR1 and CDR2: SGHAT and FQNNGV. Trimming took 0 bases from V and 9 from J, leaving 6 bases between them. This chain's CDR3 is CASSLEYGEQFF. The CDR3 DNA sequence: TGTGCCAGCAGCTTAGAGTATGGTGAGCAGTTCTTC. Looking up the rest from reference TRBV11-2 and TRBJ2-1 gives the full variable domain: EAGVAQSPRYKIIEKRQSVAFWCNPISGHATLYWYQQILGQGPKLLIQFQNNGVVDDSQLPKDRFSAERLKGVDSTLKIQPAKLEDSAVYLCASSLEYGEQFFGPGTRLTVL.

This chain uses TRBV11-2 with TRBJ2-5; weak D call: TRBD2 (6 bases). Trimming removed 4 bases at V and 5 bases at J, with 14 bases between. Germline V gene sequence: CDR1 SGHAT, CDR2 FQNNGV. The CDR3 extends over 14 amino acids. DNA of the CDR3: TGTGCCAGCAGCTCTCTTGGGGGGAAGGAGACCCAGTACTTC. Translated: CASSSLGGKETQYF. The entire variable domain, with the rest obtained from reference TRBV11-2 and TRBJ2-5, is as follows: EAGVAQSPRYKIIEKRQSVAFWCNPISGHATLYWYQQILGQGPKLLIQFQNNGVVDDSQLPKDRFSAERLKGVDSTLKIQPAKLEDSAVYLCASSSLGGKETQYFGPGTRLLVL.

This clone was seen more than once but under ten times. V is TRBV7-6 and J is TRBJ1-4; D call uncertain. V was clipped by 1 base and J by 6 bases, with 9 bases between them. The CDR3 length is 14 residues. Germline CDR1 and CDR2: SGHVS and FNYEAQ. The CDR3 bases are TGTGCCAGCAGCTTAGGGGCCGTGGATGAAAAACTGTTTTTT. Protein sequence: CASSLGAVDEKLFF.

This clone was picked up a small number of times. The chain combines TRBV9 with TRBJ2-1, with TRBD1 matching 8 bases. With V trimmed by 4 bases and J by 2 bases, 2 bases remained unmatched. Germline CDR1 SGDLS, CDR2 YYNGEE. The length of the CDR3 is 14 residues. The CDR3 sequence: CASSQTGAYNEQFF. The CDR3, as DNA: TGTGCCAGCAGCCAGACAGGGGCCTACAATGAGCAGTTCTTC.

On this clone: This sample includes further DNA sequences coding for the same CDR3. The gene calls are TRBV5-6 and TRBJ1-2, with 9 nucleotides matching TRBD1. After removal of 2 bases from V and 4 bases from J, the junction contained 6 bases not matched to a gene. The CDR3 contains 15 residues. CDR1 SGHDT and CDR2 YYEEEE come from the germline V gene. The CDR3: CASSLPGQGGYGYTF. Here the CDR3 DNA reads TGTGCCAGCAGCTTACCGGGACAGGGTGGCTATGGCTACACCTTC.

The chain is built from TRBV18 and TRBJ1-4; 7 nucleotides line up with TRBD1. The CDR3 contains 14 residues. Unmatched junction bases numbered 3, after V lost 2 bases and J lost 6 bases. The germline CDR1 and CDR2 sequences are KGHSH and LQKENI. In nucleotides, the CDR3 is TGTGCCAGCTCACCAGAGGGACAGTATGAAAAACTGTTTTTT. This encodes CASSPEGQYEKLFF.

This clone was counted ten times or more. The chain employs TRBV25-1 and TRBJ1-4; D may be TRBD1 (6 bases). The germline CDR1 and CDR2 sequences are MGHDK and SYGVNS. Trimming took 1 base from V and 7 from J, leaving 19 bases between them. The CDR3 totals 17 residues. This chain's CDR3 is CASSEWGPGGRVEKLFF. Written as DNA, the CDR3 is TGTGCCAGCAGTGAATGGGGGCCTGGGGGGCGTGTTGAAAAACTGTTTTTT.

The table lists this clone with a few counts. CDR3 coding DNA: TGCGCCAGCAGCCGAGACACTATGTTCGGCTACACCTTC. Encoded protein: CASSRDTMFGYTF. The chain has TRBV4-1 and TRBJ1-2; D remains ambiguous. V was shortened by 4 bases and J by 8 bases, with 14 bases between the two germline ends. This CDR3 has 13 residues. From germline, CDR1 is MGHRA and CDR2 YSYEKL.

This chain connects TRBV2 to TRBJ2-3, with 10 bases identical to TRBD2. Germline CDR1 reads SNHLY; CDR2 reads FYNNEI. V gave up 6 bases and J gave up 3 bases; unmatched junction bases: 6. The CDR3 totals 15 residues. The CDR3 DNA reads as TGTGCCAGCAGCAAGCGGGGGGGCGGGACAGATACGCAGTATTTT. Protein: CASSKRGGGTDTQYF.

This CDR3 is CASSLVAGANNEQFF. DNA for the CDR3: TGCGCCAGCAGCTTGGTGGCGGGGGCCAACAATGAGCAGTTCTTC. J is TRBJ2-1 and V is TRBV5-1, with TRBD2 as a possible D gene (7 bases). V was clipped by 0 bases and J by 5 bases, with 12 bases between them. CDR1 SGHRS and CDR2 YFSETQ come from the germline V gene. The CDR3 has 15 residues.

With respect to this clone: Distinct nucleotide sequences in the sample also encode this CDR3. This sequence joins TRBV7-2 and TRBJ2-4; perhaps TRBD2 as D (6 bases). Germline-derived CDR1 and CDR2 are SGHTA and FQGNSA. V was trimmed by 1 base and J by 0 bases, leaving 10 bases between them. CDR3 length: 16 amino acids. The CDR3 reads CASSLGRGLAKNIQYF. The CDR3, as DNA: TGTGCCAGCAGCTTAGGGCGGGGATTAGCCAAAAACATTCAGTACTTC.

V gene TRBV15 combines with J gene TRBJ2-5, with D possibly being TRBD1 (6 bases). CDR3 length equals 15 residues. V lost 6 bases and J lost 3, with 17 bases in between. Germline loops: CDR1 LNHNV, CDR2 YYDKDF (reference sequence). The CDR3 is CATSLGQTSEETQYF. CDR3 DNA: TGTGCCACCAGTCTCGGACAGACGTCAGAAGAGACCCAGTACTTC.